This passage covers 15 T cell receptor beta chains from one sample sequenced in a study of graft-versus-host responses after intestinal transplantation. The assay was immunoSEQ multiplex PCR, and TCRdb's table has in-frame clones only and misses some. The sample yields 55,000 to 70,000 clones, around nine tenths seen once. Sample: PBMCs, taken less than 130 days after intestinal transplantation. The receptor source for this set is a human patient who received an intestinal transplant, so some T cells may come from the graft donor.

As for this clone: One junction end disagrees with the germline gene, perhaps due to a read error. CDR3 nucleotide sequence: TGTGCCGGTAGGAAGGTGACGGTTGATAATTCACCCCTCCACTTT. Translating gives CAGRKVTVDNSPLHF. The rearrangement links TRBV19 to TRBJ1-6; D not certain. Germline values: CDR1 LNHDA, CDR2 SQIVND (reference sequence). This CDR3 spans 15 amino acids.

CDR3: CASSRAGRNQPQHF. In nucleotides, the CDR3 is TGTGCCAGCAGTCGCGCAGGACGCAATCAGCCCCAGCATTTT. The chain carries TRBV28 and TRBJ1-5; D is unresolved. Germline assignment: CDR1 MDHEN and CDR2 SYDVKM. The CDR3 is made up of 14 amino acids. V gave up 5 bases and J gave up 2 bases, with 10 bases separating them.

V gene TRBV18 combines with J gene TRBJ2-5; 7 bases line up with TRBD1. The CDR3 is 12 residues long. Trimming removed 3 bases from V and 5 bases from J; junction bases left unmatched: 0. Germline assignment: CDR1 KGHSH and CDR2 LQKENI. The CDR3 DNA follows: TGTGCCAGCTCACCGACAGGGGAGACCCAGTACTTC. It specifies CASSPTGETQYF.

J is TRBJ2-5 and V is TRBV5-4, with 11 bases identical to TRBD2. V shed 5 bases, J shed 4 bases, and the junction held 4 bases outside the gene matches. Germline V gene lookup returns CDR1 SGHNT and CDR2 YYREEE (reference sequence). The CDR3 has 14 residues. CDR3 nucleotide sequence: TGTGCCAGCAGTAAACTAGCGGGAGTAGAGACCCAGTACTTC. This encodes CASSKLAGVETQYF. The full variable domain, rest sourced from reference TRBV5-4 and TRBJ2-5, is ETGVTQSPTHLIKTRGQQVTLRCSSQSGHNTVSWYQQALGQGPQFIFQYYREEENGRGNFPPRFSGLQFPNYSSELNVNALELDDSALYLCASSKLAGVETQYFGPGTRLLVL.

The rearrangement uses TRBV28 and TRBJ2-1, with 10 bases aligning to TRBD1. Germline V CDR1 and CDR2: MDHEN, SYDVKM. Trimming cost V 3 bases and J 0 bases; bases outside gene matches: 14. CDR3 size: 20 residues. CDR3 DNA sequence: TGTGCCAGCAGTTTCCCCGGGACAGGGGAGGCGAAGAGCTCCTACAATGAGCAGTTCTTC. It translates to CASSFPGTGEAKSSYNEQFF. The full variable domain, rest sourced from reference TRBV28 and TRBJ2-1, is DVKVTQSSRYLVKRTGEKVFLECVQDMDHENMFWYRQDPGLGLRLIYFSYDVKMKEKGDIPEGYSVSREKKERFSLILESASTNQTSMYLCASSFPGTGEAKSSYNEQFFGPGTRLTVL.

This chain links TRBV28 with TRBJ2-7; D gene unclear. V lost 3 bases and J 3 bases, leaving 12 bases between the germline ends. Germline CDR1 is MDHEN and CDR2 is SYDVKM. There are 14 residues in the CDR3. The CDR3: CASSFTDGIYEQYF. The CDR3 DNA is TGTGCCAGCAGTTTCACGGATGGTATCTACGAGCAGTACTTC.

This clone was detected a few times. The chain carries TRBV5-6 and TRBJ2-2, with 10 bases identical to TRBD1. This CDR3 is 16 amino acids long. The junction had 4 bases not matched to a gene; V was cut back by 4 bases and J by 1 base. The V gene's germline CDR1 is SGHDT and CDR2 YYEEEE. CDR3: CASSQGDRGNTGELFF. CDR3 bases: TGTGCCAGCAGCCAGGGGGACAGGGGGAACACCGGGGAGCTGTTTTTT.

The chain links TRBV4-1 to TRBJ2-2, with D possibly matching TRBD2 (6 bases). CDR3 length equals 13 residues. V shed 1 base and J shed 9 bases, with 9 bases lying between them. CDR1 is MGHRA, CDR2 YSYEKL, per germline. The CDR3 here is CASSQVGLRELFF. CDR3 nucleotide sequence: TGCGCCAGCAGCCAAGTCGGACTACGGGAGCTGTTTTTT.

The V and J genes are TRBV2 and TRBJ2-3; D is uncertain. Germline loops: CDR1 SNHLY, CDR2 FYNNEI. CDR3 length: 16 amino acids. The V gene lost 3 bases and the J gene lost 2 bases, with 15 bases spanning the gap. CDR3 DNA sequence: TGTGCCAGCAGTGAGTGGGTGAATGTCGACACAGATACGCAGTATTTT. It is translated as CASSEWVNVDTDTQYF.

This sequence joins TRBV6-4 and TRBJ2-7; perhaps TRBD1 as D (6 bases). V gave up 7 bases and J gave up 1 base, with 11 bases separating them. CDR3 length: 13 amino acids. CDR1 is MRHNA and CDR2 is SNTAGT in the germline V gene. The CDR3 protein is CASTLDRSYEQYF. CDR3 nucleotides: TGTGCCAGCACCTTAGACAGGTCCTACGAGCAGTACTTC.

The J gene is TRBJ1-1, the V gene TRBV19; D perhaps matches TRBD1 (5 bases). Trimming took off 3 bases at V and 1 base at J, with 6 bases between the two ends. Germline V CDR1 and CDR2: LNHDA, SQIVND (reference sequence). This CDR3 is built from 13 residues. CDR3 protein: CASSIRGNTEAFF. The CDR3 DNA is TGTGCCAGTAGTATTAGGGGGAACACTGAAGCTTTCTTT.

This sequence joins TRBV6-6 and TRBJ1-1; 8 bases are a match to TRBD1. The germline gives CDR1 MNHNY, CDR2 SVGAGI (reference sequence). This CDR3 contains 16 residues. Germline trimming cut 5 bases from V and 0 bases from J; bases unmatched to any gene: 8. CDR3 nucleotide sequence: TGTGCCAGCAGTCATGTCCGGACAGGGCTGAACACTGAAGCTTTCTTT. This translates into CASSHVRTGLNTEAFF.

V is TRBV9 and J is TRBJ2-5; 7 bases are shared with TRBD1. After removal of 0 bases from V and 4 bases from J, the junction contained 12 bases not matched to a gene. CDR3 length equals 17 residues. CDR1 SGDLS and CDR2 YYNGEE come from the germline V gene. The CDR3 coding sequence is TGTGCCAGCAGCGTAGCCTCGACAGGGAGTCGAGGAGAGACCCAGTACTTC. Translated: CASSVASTGSRGETQYF.

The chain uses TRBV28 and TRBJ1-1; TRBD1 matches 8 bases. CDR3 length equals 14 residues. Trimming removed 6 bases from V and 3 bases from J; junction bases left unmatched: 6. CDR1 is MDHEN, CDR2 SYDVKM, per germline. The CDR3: CASRDTGGHTEAFF. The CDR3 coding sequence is TGTGCCAGCAGAGACACAGGGGGGCACACTGAAGCTTTCTTT.

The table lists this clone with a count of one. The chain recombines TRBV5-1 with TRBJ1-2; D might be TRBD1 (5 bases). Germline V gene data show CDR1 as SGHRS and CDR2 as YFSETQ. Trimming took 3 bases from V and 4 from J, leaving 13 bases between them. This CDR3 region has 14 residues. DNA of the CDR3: TGCGCCAGCAGCTACGAGGGGCGCGGCTATGGCTACACCTTC. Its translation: CASSYEGRGYGYTF.